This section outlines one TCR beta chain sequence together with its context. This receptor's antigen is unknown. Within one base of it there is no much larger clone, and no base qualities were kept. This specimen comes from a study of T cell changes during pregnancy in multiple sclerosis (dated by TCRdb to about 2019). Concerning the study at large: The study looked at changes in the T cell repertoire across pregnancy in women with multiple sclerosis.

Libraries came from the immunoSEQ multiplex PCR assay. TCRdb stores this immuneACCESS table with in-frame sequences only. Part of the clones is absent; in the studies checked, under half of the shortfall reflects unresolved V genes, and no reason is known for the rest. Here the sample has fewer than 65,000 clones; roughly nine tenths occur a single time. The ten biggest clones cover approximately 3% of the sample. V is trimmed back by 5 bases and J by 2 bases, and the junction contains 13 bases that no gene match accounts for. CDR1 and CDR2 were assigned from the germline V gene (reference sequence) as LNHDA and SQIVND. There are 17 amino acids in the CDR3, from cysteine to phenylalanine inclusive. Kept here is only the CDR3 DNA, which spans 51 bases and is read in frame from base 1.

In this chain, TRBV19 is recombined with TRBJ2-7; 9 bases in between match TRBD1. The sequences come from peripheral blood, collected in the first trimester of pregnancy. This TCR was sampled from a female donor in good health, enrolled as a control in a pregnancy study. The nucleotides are TGTGCCAGTAGTCCCCGAGGTACGGGACAGGGCCCCTACGAGCAGTACTTC. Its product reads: CASSPRGTGQGPYEQYF.